This record covers a single TCR beta chain. The entry originates in a study of shared clonotypes between healthy human individuals. Deep was the level used in running the assay. The data were produced by immunoSEQ multiplex PCR, yet TCRdb's version contains in-frame clones alone and is incomplete. The sample yields about 1 million clones, about 75% seen once. Per germline, CDR1 SGHRS and CDR2 YFSETQ. This CDR3 is built from 13 residues. Deletions cut 3 bases from V and 0 bases from J, with 6 bases between. This receptor was identified in a man aged 18 to 35 in good health. The chain employs TRBV5-1 and TRBJ1-1; D is unclear. The specimen was memory CD4+ T cells sorted from blood. The sample's subset: CD45RA-negative fraction. In DNA, the CDR3 is TGCGCCAGCAGCTCCCTTCTGAACACTGAAGCTTTCTTT. Translating gives CASSSLLNTEAFF.